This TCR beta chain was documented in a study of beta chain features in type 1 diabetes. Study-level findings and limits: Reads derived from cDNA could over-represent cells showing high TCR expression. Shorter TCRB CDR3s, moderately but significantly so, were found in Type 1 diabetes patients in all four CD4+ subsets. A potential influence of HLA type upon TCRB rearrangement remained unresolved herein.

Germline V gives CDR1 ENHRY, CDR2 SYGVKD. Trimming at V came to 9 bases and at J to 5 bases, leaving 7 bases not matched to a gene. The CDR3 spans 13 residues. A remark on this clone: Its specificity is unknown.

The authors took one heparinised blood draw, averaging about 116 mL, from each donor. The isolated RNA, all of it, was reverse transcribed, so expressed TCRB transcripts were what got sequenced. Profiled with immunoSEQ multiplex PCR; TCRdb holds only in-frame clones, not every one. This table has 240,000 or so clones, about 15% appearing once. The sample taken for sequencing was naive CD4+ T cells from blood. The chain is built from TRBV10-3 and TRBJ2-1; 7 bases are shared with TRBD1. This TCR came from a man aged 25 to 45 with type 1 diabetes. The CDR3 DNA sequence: TGTGCCATTACCCGGGACAGAAACAATGAGCAGTTCTTC. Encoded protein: CAITRDRNNEQFF.